These 27 T cell receptor beta chains came from one sample sequenced in a study of T cell changes during pregnancy in multiple sclerosis. The repertoire was sequenced with immunoSEQ multiplex PCR; TCRdb's copy has only in-frame clones and lacks some. The data hold about 71,000 clones, with approximately 90% observed a single time. Here the sequenced sample was peripheral blood, taken in the third trimester of pregnancy. These receptors originate from a female donor with multiple sclerosis, enrolled in a pregnancy study.

The chain is built from TRBV5-5 and TRBJ2-3; TRBD2 matches 8 bases. Germline CDR1 SGHKS, CDR2 YYEKEE (reference sequence). The CDR3 contains 17 residues. Trimming removed 0 bases from V and 6 bases from J; junction bases left unmatched: 12. CDR3 sequence: CASSLVFGGRPWDTQYF. CDR3 DNA: TGTGCCAGCAGCTTGGTTTTTGGCGGGAGGCCCTGGGATACGCAGTATTTT.

The genes are TRBV5-1 and TRBJ2-1, with TRBD2 as a possible D gene (5 bases). Germline V CDR1 and CDR2: SGHRS, YFSETQ. This CDR3 spans 16 amino acids. Deletions cut 5 bases from V and 14 bases from J, with 29 bases between. CDR3 DNA sequence: TGCGCCAGCAGGTTGAGGAAAGGGCGACGGAGGTATGGTAAGTTCTTC. Amino acid sequence: CASRLRKGRRRYGKFF.

The genes are TRBV6-6 and TRBJ1-5, with 9 bases lining up with TRBD1. CDR3 size: 14 residues. J was trimmed by 9 bases and V by 5 bases; bases with no gene match: 8. CDR1 is MNHNY and CDR2 is SVGAGI in the germline V gene (reference sequence). CDR3 DNA: TGTGCCAGCAGTGCACAGGGGGCTGATACGCCCCAGCATTTT. Translating it yields CASSAQGADTPQHF.

This chain links TRBV19 with TRBJ1-5; no firm D call. The germline V gene encodes CDR1 LNHDA and CDR2 SQIVND (reference sequence). The CDR3 length is 17 residues. V lost 3 bases, J lost 4 bases, and 19 bases lay in between. The CDR3 DNA follows: TGTGCCAGTAGTATCAGAGCCGTGGAGGGAAGAAATCAGCCCCAGCATTTT. The encoded protein is CASSIRAVEGRNQPQHF. Drawing the rest from reference TRBV19 and TRBJ1-5, the complete variable domain is DGGITQSPKYLFRKEGQNVTLSCEQNLNHDAMYWYRQDPGQGLRLIYYSQIVNDFQKGDIAEGYSVSREKKESFPLTVTSAQKNPTAFYLCASSIRAVEGRNQPQHFGDGTRLSIL.

The rearrangement links TRBV7-9 to TRBJ2-2, with no clear D. Germline CDR1 is SEHNR and CDR2 is FQNEAQ (reference sequence). V lost 2 bases and J 4 bases, leaving 5 bases between the germline ends. The CDR3 covers 13 residues. CDR3 region: CASSLSGTGELFF. In DNA, the CDR3 is TGTGCCAGCAGCTTATCGGGCACCGGGGAGCTGTTTTTT.

This chain connects TRBV5-1 to TRBJ2-1, with TRBD1 matching over 8 bases. Germline values: CDR1 SGHRS, CDR2 YFSETQ. The CDR3 has 14 amino acids. The ends lost 0 bases at V and 9 bases at J; junction bases unmatched: 5. CDR3 amino acids: CASSLEGTGFEQFF. CDR3 sequence (DNA): TGCGCCAGCAGCTTGGAGGGGACAGGCTTTGAGCAGTTCTTC.

The J gene is TRBJ1-2, the V gene TRBV5-6; possible D gene TRBD1, 6 bases. Germline V gene sequence: CDR1 SGHDT, CDR2 YYEEEE. Deletions cut 7 bases from V and 4 bases from J, with 20 bases between. The CDR3 loop spans 15 amino acids. CDR3 loop: CASCRSGGGLYGYTF. CDR3 sequence (DNA): TGTGCCAGCTGCCGGAGTGGGGGGGGCCTCTATGGCTACACCTTC.

The V call is TRBV5-5, the J call TRBJ2-7; TRBD1 aligns across 8 bases. CDR1 is SGHKS, CDR2 YYEKEE, per germline (reference sequence). The CDR3 covers 14 residues. Unmatched junction bases numbered 4, after V lost 0 bases and J lost 5 bases. This CDR3 is CASSLGTGINEQYF. DNA of the CDR3: TGTGCCAGCAGCTTGGGGACAGGGATCAACGAGCAGTACTTC.

The chain couples TRBV7-3 to TRBJ2-1; TRBD2 matches at 13 bases. Germline V lookup: CDR1 SGHTA, CDR2 FQGTGA. The CDR3 covers 14 residues. V lost 4 bases to trimming and J lost 8 bases; unmatched junction nucleotides: 2. The CDR3 loop is CASSSGLAGDEQFF. The CDR3 nucleotides read TGTGCCAGCAGCTCCGGACTAGCGGGAGATGAGCAGTTCTTC.

The chain has TRBV6-6 and TRBJ2-1; 7 bases fit TRBD2. CDR1 is MNHNY, CDR2 SVGAGI, per germline (reference sequence). The ends lost 2 bases at V and 4 bases at J; junction bases unmatched: 8. CDR3 length: 16 residues. The CDR3 region is CASSYEGGPGYNEQFF. Written as DNA, the CDR3 is TGTGCCAGCAGTTACGAGGGAGGGCCGGGGTACAATGAGCAGTTCTTC.

V is TRBV5-4 and J is TRBJ2-5, with D possibly matching TRBD1 (6 bases). Trimming cost V 1 base and J 2 bases, with 9 bases left between them. The CDR3 runs to 14 residues. Germline assignment: CDR1 SGHNT and CDR2 YYREEE (reference sequence). The CDR3 here is CASSLKDRQETQYF. CDR3 in DNA: TGTGCCAGCAGCTTGAAGGACAGACAAGAGACCCAGTACTTC. The variable domain in full, completed from reference TRBV5-4 and TRBJ2-5, reads ETGVTQSPTHLIKTRGQQVTLRCSSQSGHNTVSWYQQALGQGPQFIFQYYREEENGRGNFPPRFSGLQFPNYSSELNVNALELDDSALYLCASSLKDRQETQYFGPGTRLLVL.

This clone was seen only once. The chain recombines TRBV11-3 with TRBJ2-5; 11 bases fit TRBD2. V trimming: 1 base; J trimming: 0 bases; junction bases outside the gene matches: 7. Per germline, CDR1 SGHNT and CDR2 YENEEA. This CDR3 region has 18 residues. The CDR3 DNA follows: TGTGCCAGCAGCTTAGGTTCCTCTAGCGGGAGGAACCAAGAGACCCAGTACTTC. Protein sequence: CASSLGSSSGRNQETQYF.

The V gene is TRBV7-8, the J gene TRBJ2-2; tentative D call: TRBD1 (6 bases). The germline V gene encodes CDR1 SGHVS and CDR2 FQNEAQ. Trimming took 5 bases from V and 5 from J, leaving 15 bases between them. The CDR3 extends over 15 amino acids. This CDR3 is CASSRSAGVTGELFF. The CDR3 DNA reads TGTGCCAGCAGCCGCTCGGCAGGGGTTACCGGGGAGCTGTTTTTT.

The chain has TRBV4-2 and TRBJ2-1; TRBD2 agrees at 9 bases. Germline V gene data show CDR1 as LGHNA and CDR2 as YNFKEQ. The CDR3 is 17 amino acids. The V and J ends lost 0 bases and 4 bases, in that order; junction bases with no gene match: 7. CDR3 loop: CASSQDWASGAYNEQFF. The CDR3 DNA is TGTGCCAGCAGCCAAGATTGGGCTAGCGGGGCATACAATGAGCAGTTCTTC.

The chain carries TRBV9 and TRBJ2-1, with 9 bases lining up with TRBD2. Germline V gene sequence: CDR1 SGDLS, CDR2 YYNGEE. J lost 4 bases, V lost 3 bases, and 11 bases had no gene match. The CDR3 is 17 amino acids. This CDR3 reads CASSDSFSGRRYNEQFF. CDR3 DNA: TGTGCCAGCAGCGACTCCTTTAGCGGGAGAAGGTACAATGAGCAGTTCTTC.

The chain uses TRBV5-1 and TRBJ2-2, with 11 positions matching TRBD2. This CDR3 is 16 amino acids long. In germline, CDR1 is SGHRS, CDR2 YFSETQ. The V segment lost 2 bases and the J segment 5 bases; nucleotides outside the gene matches: 5. CDR3 coding DNA: TGCGCCAGCAGCTTCTTAGCGGGAGGGCCTACCGGGGAGCTGTTTTTT. Protein product: CASSFLAGGPTGELFF.

The chain combines TRBV19 with TRBJ2-4; weak D call: TRBD2 (5 bases). Looked up from germline, CDR1 is LNHDA and CDR2 is SQIVND (reference sequence). Trimming stripped 0 bases from V and 3 bases from J, with 9 bases between. CDR3 size: 15 residues. The CDR3 spells CASSIDASGKNIQYF. In DNA form, the CDR3 reads TGTGCCAGTAGTATAGATGCCAGCGGCAAAAACATTCAGTACTTC.

The chain links TRBV5-1 to TRBJ2-7, with 7 bases matching TRBD2. Looked up from germline, CDR1 is SGHRS and CDR2 is YFSETQ. With 2 bases clipped from V and 0 bases from J, the junction kept 5 bases outside the gene matches. The CDR3 contains 15 residues. The CDR3 sequence is CASSFIAGSSYEQYF. Here the CDR3 DNA reads TGCGCCAGCAGCTTCATAGCGGGCAGCTCCTACGAGCAGTACTTC.

With respect to this clone: The DNA is left out, because the CDR3 cannot be placed on it with certainty; the CDR3 is given as TCRdb lists it. The V call is TRBV21-1, the J call TRBJ1-1; TRBD1 is taken as the D call from the table, unchecked against the DNA. TRBV21-1 counts as a pseudogene. The CDR3 region is 14 residues in length, termini included. The CDR3 protein is CASSKVGTGAEAFF.

The chain carries TRBV28 and TRBJ2-7; D uncertain. The CDR3 sequence is 12 residues long. The V gene's germline CDR1 is MDHEN and CDR2 SYDVKM. Trimming took 5 bases from V and 2 from J, leaving 7 bases between them. In DNA form, the CDR3 reads TGTGCCAGCAGTCCCCAGGCCTACGAGCAGTACTTC. It encodes CASSPQAYEQYF.

The chain has TRBV5-1 and TRBJ1-2; 11 bases are a match to TRBD1. Germline V gene sequence: CDR1 SGHRS, CDR2 YFSETQ. V lost 2 bases, J lost 6 bases, and 6 bases stayed unmatched. The CDR3 has 15 amino acids. CDR3 nucleotide sequence: TGCGCCAGCAGCTTCGGACAGGGGGCGCGAGATGGCTACACCTTC. Amino acid sequence: CASSFGQGARDGYTF.

This chain connects TRBV9 to TRBJ2-3; 9 positions agree with TRBD1. From germline, CDR1 is SGDLS and CDR2 YYNGEE. CDR3 length: 15 residues. Losses at the gene ends were 2 bases for V and 3 bases for J; bases not matched to a gene: 4. In DNA, the CDR3 is TGTGCCAGCAGCGTCCGGGACAGGGAAACAGATACGCAGTATTTT. It yields the protein CASSVRDRETDTQYF.

In this sample, this clone turned up once. The chain employs TRBV2 and TRBJ2-3, with 10 bases fitting TRBD1. The V and J ends lost 6 bases and 3 bases, in that order; junction bases with no gene match: 6. The CDR3 has 15 amino acids. Germline V gene sequence: CDR1 SNHLY, CDR2 FYNNEI. The CDR3 is CASRATGGRTDTQYF. CDR3 nucleotides: TGTGCCAGCAGAGCGACAGGGGGCAGAACAGATACGCAGTATTTT. Full variable domain (outside the CDR3, taken from reference TRBV2 and TRBJ2-3): EPEVTQTPSHQVTQMGQEVILRCVPISNHLYFYWYRQILGQKVEFLVSFYNNEISEKSEIFDDQFSVERPDGSNFTLKIRSTKLEDSAMYFCASRATGGRTDTQYFGPGTRLTVL.

The chain uses TRBV6-5 and TRBJ1-1, with 12 bases identical to TRBD1. V shed 7 bases and J 4 bases; nucleotides not matched to a gene: 7. CDR1 is MNHEY and CDR2 is SVGAGI in the germline V gene. CDR3 length equals 15 residues. In DNA, the CDR3 is TGTGCCAGCAACGAGTTGGGACAGGGGGCCACTGAAGCTTTCTTT. The encoded protein is CASNELGQGATEAFF.

V usage is TRBV19 and J usage is TRBJ2-5, with D maybe TRBD1 (5 bases). Per the germline V gene, CDR1 is LNHDA and CDR2 is SQIVND (reference sequence). This CDR3 contains 16 residues. V gave up 2 bases and J gave up 2 bases, with 15 bases separating them. CDR3 region: CASSISTGRRQETQYF. For the CDR3, the DNA is TGTGCCAGTAGTATAAGTACAGGCAGGAGACAAGAGACCCAGTACTTC.

The V call is TRBV7-2, the J call TRBJ1-5, with TRBD1 matching over 8 bases. Germline loops: CDR1 SGHTA, CDR2 FQGNSA. The V segment lost 6 bases and the J segment 0 bases; nucleotides outside the gene matches: 10. CDR3 size: 17 residues. The CDR3 loop reads CASRRDRSSYSNQPQHF. The DNA of the CDR3 is TGTGCCAGCAGACGGGACAGGTCCTCTTATAGCAATCAGCCCCAGCATTTT.

This clone occurred once. This chain links TRBV7-9 with TRBJ1-5, with a weak D call TRBD1 (5 bases). Germline V gene lookup returns CDR1 SEHNR and CDR2 FQNEAQ (reference sequence). Trimming pared 5 bases from V and 1 base from J, leaving 9 bases between. The CDR3 runs to 14 residues. CDR3 region: CASSHRGSNQPQHF. The CDR3, as DNA: TGTGCCAGCAGCCACCGGGGGAGCAATCAGCCCCAGCATTTT. Variable domain in full (rest from reference TRBV7-9 and TRBJ1-5): DTGVSQNPRHKITKRGQNVTFRCDPISEHNRLYWYRQTLGQGPEFLTYFQNEAQLEKSRLLSDRFSAERPKGSFSTLEIQRTEQGDSAMYLCASSHRGSNQPQHFGDGTRLSIL.